This record looks at one TCR beta chain sequence and its context. V was clipped by 0 bases and J by 8 bases; unmatched bases: 5. Per germline, CDR1 SGDLS and CDR2 YYNGEE. The CDR3 runs 15 residues. Source study methods: Reference gene primer amplification gave nucleated cell count estimates. Sequencing was performed with immunoSEQ multiplex PCR; in TCRdb, only in-frame clones are kept and a portion is missing. V, J and clone size derive from that table, while D and trimming were established from the DNA sequence. This table has under 350,000 clones, 70% to 90% appearing once. The data are from a study of blood T cell repertoires in COVID-19. Whole-study context: T cells, B-cell-depleted T cells, or PBMCs supplied cDNA or gDNA.

The study drew participants aged about 18 to 90 years from 20 to 30 US areas. Cohorts were determined from participant-reported clinical history. The sequencing input was PBMCs or T cells enriched from blood (not recorded which). This chain uses TRBV9 with TRBJ1-4; 9 positions agree with TRBD1. The TCR sequence derives from a woman in her 40s with acute COVID-19. In DNA, the CDR3 is TGTGCCAGCAGCGTAGGCGGACAGGGGAACGAAAAACTGTTTTTT. It translates to CASSVGGQGNEKLFF.